The next 2 T cell receptor beta chains were all read from a single sample in a study of resident and recirculating memory T cells in vitiligo. Clones were sequenced by immunoSEQ multiplex PCR, and TCRdb holds only the in-frame ones, with some missing. The data contain roughly 42,000 clones, around 90% of them singletons. Sequencing was performed on blood. Receptors were obtained from a male donor with vitiligo.

This chain connects TRBV18 to TRBJ2-3; possibly TRBD2 for D (6 bases). From germline, CDR1 is KGHSH and CDR2 LQKENI. The ends were cut back, 3 bases at V and 2 bases at J, with 12 bases in the middle. CDR3 size: 15 residues. CDR3 sequence reads: CASSPTGVPTDTQYF. Here the CDR3 DNA reads TGTGCCAGCTCACCCACGGGGGTCCCCACAGATACGCAGTATTTT.

In DNA form, the CDR3 reads TGTGCCAGCAGCCAGGGTGGACAGAGCAATCAGCCCCAGCATTTT. Its protein is CASSQGGQSNQPQHF. The chain employs TRBV4-2 and TRBJ1-5, with a tentative D call TRBD1 (6 bases). V lost 3 bases and J 1 base, leaving 10 bases between the germline ends. Germline assignment: CDR1 LGHNA and CDR2 YNFKEQ. The CDR3 length is 15 residues.